Each of the 2 T cell receptor beta chains below was sequenced from the same sample in a study of T cell changes during pregnancy in multiple sclerosis (dated by TCRdb to the late 2010s). Receptors were amplified or captured by the immunoSEQ multiplex PCR assay. TCRdb stores this immuneACCESS table with in-frame sequences only. Part of the clones is absent; in the studies checked, under half of the shortfall reflects unresolved V genes, and no reason is known for the rest. This sample has about 17,000 clones in its table, and approximately 86% of those were observed once. The top ten hold 10% to 15% of the sample. This specimen consisted of CD8+ T cells from peripheral blood mononuclear cells, obtained after pregnancy. These receptors came from a female donor in good health, enrolled as a control in a pregnancy study.

The rearrangement links TRBV6-1 to TRBJ2-7, with TRBD1 identical over 7 bases. The CDR3 runs 14 residues. The V gene end was trimmed by 6 bases and the J gene end by 7 bases; junction bases not matched to a gene: 12. Looked up from germline, CDR1 is MNHNS and CDR2 is SASEGT. CDR3 DNA: TGTGCCAGCAGCCTATCCGGGACAGAGGCAGAGCAGTACTTC. This gives the protein CASSLSGTEAEQYF.

The genes are TRBV2 and TRBJ2-7; no firm D call. Trimming took off 5 bases at V and 0 bases at J, with 17 bases between the two ends. Germline V gene lookup returns CDR1 SNHLY and CDR2 FYNNEI. The length of the CDR3 is 16 residues. The CDR3 coding sequence is TGTGCCAGCAGTCTACCCCTTTCTACGGTCTCCTACGAGCAGTACTTC. The encoded protein is CASSLPLSTVSYEQYF.